The 28 T cell receptor beta chains reported below all come from one sample, sequenced in a study of siplizumab effects on memory and regulatory T cells (dated by TCRdb to between 2018 and 2021). The library was generated by the immunoSEQ multiplex PCR assay. TCRdb obtained this table from immuneACCESS and retained in-frame rearrangements with V and J assigned. These tables miss some clones; where compared with another copy, unresolved V genes account for less than half of the shortfall, and the remainder is unexplained. This sample holds about 100,000 clones; around 92% were observed only once. Roughly 0.78% of the sample lies in the top ten. The sequencing input was Tregs sorted from blood. All receptors derive from a human donor in good health.

This chain joins TRBV7-9 and TRBJ2-1, with 8 bases identical to TRBD2. V lost 0 bases to trimming and J lost 9 bases; unmatched junction nucleotides: 19. Germline loops: CDR1 SEHNR, CDR2 FQNEAQ (reference sequence). This CDR3 comprises 19 residues. CDR3 in amino acids: CASSLALTSGRSGGSEQFF. CDR3 DNA sequence: TGTGCCAGCAGCTTAGCCTTAACCAGCGGGAGATCCGGCGGCAGTGAGCAGTTCTTC.

The CDR3 protein is CASSHMIGTALAKNIQYF. The CDR3 DNA sequence: TGCGCCAGCAGCCACATGATAGGGACAGCCTTAGCCAAAAACATTCAGTACTTC. The genes are TRBV4-1 and TRBJ2-4; TRBD1 matches at 7 bases. This CDR3 contains 18 residues. V lost 3 bases and J lost 0; bases outside the gene matches: 11. CDR1 MGHRA and CDR2 YSYEKL come from the germline V gene.

This clone came up a few times. The chain carries TRBV5-4 and TRBJ1-3; perhaps TRBD1 as D (5 bases). The CDR3 length is 16 residues. V gave up 0 bases and J gave up 3 bases, with 13 bases separating them. The V gene's germline CDR1 is SGHNT and CDR2 YYREEE (reference sequence). The DNA for the CDR3 is TGTGCCAGCAGCTTGGTCTCCGGGACGGGTGGAAACACCATATATTTT. Translation gives CASSLVSGTGGNTIYF.

The chain joins TRBV11-3 to TRBJ2-1, with D tentatively TRBD2 (5 bases). V was clipped by 4 bases and J by 0 bases, with 10 bases between them. CDR3 size: 15 residues. CDR1 and CDR2 (germline): SGHNT, YENEEA. The DNA for the CDR3 is TGTGCCAGCAGCTCGACGGGGAGCTCCTACAATGAGCAGTTCTTC. It is translated as CASSSTGSSYNEQFF.

This chain uses TRBV7-9 with TRBJ2-2; D is uncertain. V shed 0 bases and J shed 5 bases, with 13 bases lying between them. This CDR3 region has 16 residues. The germline V gene encodes CDR1 SEHNR and CDR2 FQNEAQ (reference sequence). The CDR3 reads CASSLARRRSTGELFF. CDR3 nucleotides: TGTGCCAGCAGCTTAGCCCGAAGGCGAAGTACCGGGGAGCTGTTTTTT.

About this clone itself: A much larger clone differs by one base, so this may be a read error. V gene TRBV6-6 combines with J gene TRBJ1-2; maybe TRBD1 (6 bases). With 5 bases removed from V and 5 bases from J, the gap between germline ends came to 9 bases. CDR3 length: 12 residues. Looked up from germline, CDR1 is MNHNY and CDR2 is SVGAGI (reference sequence). CDR3 protein: CASSGQKYGYTF. DNA of the CDR3: TGTGCCAGCAGTGGACAGAAATATGGCTACACCTTC.

V is TRBV6-1 and J is TRBJ1-1; D unclear. V lost 0 bases to trimming and J lost 4 bases, with 9 bases between them. CDR1 is MNHNS, CDR2 SASEGT, per germline. CDR3 size: 14 residues. CDR3 region: CASSEALGVTEAFF. Here the CDR3 DNA reads TGTGCCAGCAGTGAAGCGCTTGGGGTCACTGAAGCTTTCTTT.

V and J are TRBV28 and TRBJ1-4; TRBD1 matches 7 bases. The CDR3 spans 17 residues. V dropped 4 bases and J dropped 7; count of bases not matched to a gene: 15. From germline, CDR1 is MDHEN and CDR2 SYDVKM. The CDR3 spells CASSSYHTDRATEKLFF. In nucleotides, the CDR3 is TGTGCCAGCAGTTCCTATCACACCGACAGGGCAACTGAAAAACTGTTTTTT.

This chain links TRBV5-5 with TRBJ1-5, with D perhaps matching TRBD1 (5 bases). The CDR3 sequence is 14 residues long. CDR1 and CDR2 from the germline V gene are SGHKS and YYEKEE (reference sequence). Between the trimmed V and J ends, which lost 4 bases and 6 bases, there was a span of 14 bases. This chain's CDR3 is CASSAERGSQPQHF. CDR3 sequence (DNA): TGTGCCAGCAGCGCGGAGAGGGGTTCTCAGCCCCAGCATTTT.

V and J are TRBV28 and TRBJ2-3; no clear D gene. V was cut by 2 bases and J by 1 base, with 4 bases left in between. The CDR3 extends over 13 amino acids. The germline CDR1 and CDR2 sequences are MDHEN and SYDVKM. The CDR3 reads CASSLLRTDTQYF. The CDR3 DNA follows: TGTGCCAGCAGTTTACTACGCACAGATACGCAGTATTTT.

The rearrangement uses TRBV2 and TRBJ2-5, with 7 bases fitting TRBD1. Per germline, CDR1 SNHLY and CDR2 FYNNEI. The V gene end was trimmed by 7 bases and the J gene end by 2 bases; junction bases not matched to a gene: 4. The CDR3 consists of 13 residues. In DNA, the CDR3 is TGTGCCAGCAATTGGGACAGACAAGAGACCCAGTACTTC. Encoded protein: CASNWDRQETQYF. The full variable domain, rest sourced from reference TRBV2 and TRBJ2-5, is EPEVTQTPSHQVTQMGQEVILRCVPISNHLYFYWYRQILGQKVEFLVSFYNNEISEKSEIFDDQFSVERPDGSNFTLKIRSTKLEDSAMYFCASNWDRQETQYFGPGTRLLVL.

V gene TRBV28 combines with J gene TRBJ1-3; weak D call: TRBD1 (5 bases). Trimming shortened V by 6 bases and J by 2 bases, and 11 bases separated the two germline ends. The CDR3 loop spans 14 amino acids. In germline, CDR1 is MDHEN, CDR2 SYDVKM. The CDR3 region has the DNA TGTGCCAGCAGGCGAGGGGTGACTGGAAACACCATATATTTT. It codes for CASRRGVTGNTIYF.

The chain uses TRBV7-9 and TRBJ2-7, with D perhaps matching TRBD2 (6 bases). The CDR3 is made up of 12 amino acids. Germline V CDR1 and CDR2: SEHNR, FQNEAQ (reference sequence). With 5 bases removed from V and 11 bases from J, the gap between germline ends came to 16 bases. CDR3 sequence reads: CASSAGWVAEYF. CDR3 DNA sequence: TGTGCCAGCAGCGCGGGGTGGGTGGCGGAGTACTTC.

This rearrangement joins TRBV14 to TRBJ1-1; D is possibly TRBD1 (5 bases). The V gene's germline CDR1 is SGHDN and CDR2 FVKESK. V was cut by 6 bases and J by 0 bases, with 17 bases left in between. The CDR3 spans 16 residues. The chain's CDR3 is CASSPLGPIMNTEAFF. As DNA, the CDR3 is TGTGCCAGCAGTCCACTGGGACCGATCATGAACACTGAAGCTTTCTTT.

The CDR3 reads CSVDLGSRTGELFF. The CDR3, as DNA: TGCAGCGTTGATCTCGGGAGTCGCACCGGGGAGCTGTTTTTT. V gene TRBV29-1 combines with J gene TRBJ2-2; the D gene is possibly TRBD2 (6 bases). Germline lookup yields CDR1 SQVTM and CDR2 ANQGSEA. V shed 3 bases and J shed 4 bases, with 12 bases lying between them. CDR3 size: 14 residues.

J is TRBJ2-1 and V is TRBV6-6; a possible D gene is TRBD2 (6 bases). This CDR3 contains 14 residues. From germline, CDR1 is MNHNY and CDR2 SVGAGI (reference sequence). The germline V and J ends were trimmed by 2 bases and 9 bases, with 14 bases remaining between them. The CDR3 DNA follows: TGTGCCAGCAGTTACCCCACCCCCGGGGGTGAGCAGTTCTTC. Amino acids: CASSYPTPGGEQFF.

The J gene is TRBJ2-5, the V gene TRBV28, with D maybe TRBD1 (6 bases). CDR1 is MDHEN and CDR2 is SYDVKM in the germline V gene. V was clipped by 2 bases and J by 5 bases, with 18 bases between them. The CDR3 totals 16 residues. CDR3 in amino acids: CASSLSPGVRGETQYF. In nucleotides, the CDR3 is TGTGCCAGCAGTTTAAGTCCGGGCGTGAGGGGGGAGACCCAGTACTTC.

The table lists this clone with a count of one. The chain carries TRBV27 and TRBJ2-7, with 13 bases matching TRBD2. J lost 5 bases, V lost 3 bases, and 7 bases had no gene match. Germline V CDR1 and CDR2: MNHEY, SMNVEV (reference sequence). This CDR3 contains 16 residues. DNA of the CDR3: TGTGCCAGCAGTTTCGAAGGACTAGCGGGAGTGGACGAGCAGTACTTC. Its protein is CASSFEGLAGVDEQYF.

The chain has TRBV7-3 and TRBJ1-1; no clear D gene. This CDR3 comprises 12 residues. Germline-derived CDR1 and CDR2 are SGHTA and FQGTGA. Between the trimmed V and J ends, which lost 8 bases and 10 bases, there was a span of 17 bases. The DNA for the CDR3 is TGTGCCAGCTCATCGAACGCCGGCATAGCTTTCTTT. Protein product: CASSSNAGIAFF.

V gene TRBV4-1 combines with J gene TRBJ2-3; 15 bases are shared with TRBD2. This CDR3 contains 17 residues. Germline V gene sequence: CDR1 MGHRA, CDR2 YSYEKL. With 4 bases clipped from V and 3 bases from J, the junction kept 5 bases outside the gene matches. The CDR3 DNA is TGCGCCAGCAGCCGAGGACTAGCGGGAGGGTTGACAGATACGCAGTATTTT. Encoded protein: CASSRGLAGGLTDTQYF.

The CDR3: CASSRDYNEQFF. For the CDR3, the DNA is TGTGCCAGCAGCCGAGACTACAATGAGCAGTTCTTC. The chain uses TRBV9 and TRBJ2-1, with D uncertain. This CDR3 region has 12 residues. The germline V and J ends were trimmed by 4 bases and 3 bases, with 5 bases remaining between them. Per the germline V gene, CDR1 is SGDLS and CDR2 is YYNGEE. The full variable domain, completed using reference TRBV9 and TRBJ2-1, is DSGVTQTPKHLITATGQRVTLRCSPRSGDLSVYWYQQSLDQGLQFLIQYYNGEERAKGNILERFSAQQFPDLHSELNLSSLELGDSALYFCASSRDYNEQFFGPGTRLTVL.

The chain uses TRBV10-1 and TRBJ2-1; D unclear. There are 12 residues in the CDR3. Germline loops: CDR1 WNHNN, CDR2 SYGVQD (reference sequence). V was shortened by 3 bases and J by 5 bases, with 5 bases between the two germline ends. CDR3 amino acids: CASSDRDNEQFF. CDR3 bases: TGCGCCAGCAGTGACAGAGACAATGAGCAGTTCTTC.

DNA of the CDR3: TGTGCCAGCAGTTACTTCGGTAGCAATCAGCCCCAGCATTTT. Translated, it gives CASSYFGSNQPQHF. V usage is TRBV6-5 and J usage is TRBJ1-5, with D hard to call. This CDR3 spans 14 amino acids. Germline V gene data show CDR1 as MNHEY and CDR2 as SVGAGI. The ends were cut back, 1 base at V and 0 bases at J, with 4 bases in the middle.

The chain employs TRBV6-1 and TRBJ1-2; the D is unclear. Germline CDR1 reads MNHNS; CDR2 reads SASEGT. This CDR3 is 14 amino acids long. The germline V and J ends were trimmed by 4 bases and 0 bases, with 9 bases remaining between them. CDR3 residues: CASSGKVANYGYTF. CDR3 nucleotide sequence: TGTGCCAGCAGTGGGAAAGTAGCTAACTATGGCTACACCTTC.

As DNA, the CDR3 is TGTGCCAGCACCACCTGGAGGGCTAGCGGGAGTGGTATCCACGAGCAGTACTTC. Translated: CASTTWRASGSGIHEQYF. The chain joins TRBV6-9 to TRBJ2-7; the match to TRBD2 covers 10 bases. Germline V gene lookup returns CDR1 MNHGY and CDR2 SVAAGI. This CDR3 is 18 amino acids long. The J segment lost 5 bases and the V segment lost 7 bases, leaving 20 bases of the junction unmatched.

The chain links TRBV5-1 to TRBJ2-3, with TRBD2 matching over 8 bases. CDR1 and CDR2 (germline): SGHRS, YFSETQ. This CDR3 comprises 16 residues. Trimming at V came to 4 bases and at J to 0 bases, leaving 7 bases not matched to a gene. The CDR3 DNA follows: TGCGCCAGCAGCACCCGACTAGCGCTTAGCACAGATACGCAGTATTTT. Residues: CASSTRLALSTDTQYF.

This clone appeared once. V and J are TRBV18 and TRBJ2-1; TRBD2 might be the D (6 bases). The CDR3 sequence is 19 residues long. Germline loops: CDR1 KGHSH, CDR2 LQKENI. Trimming cost V 0 bases and J 4 bases, with 22 bases left between them. The chain's CDR3 is CASSPPPGDPAYIYNEQFF. CDR3 DNA: TGTGCCAGCTCACCACCCCCGGGGGATCCGGCCTACATTTACAATGAGCAGTTCTTC.

The V call is TRBV6-5, the J call TRBJ2-2, with 7 bases matching TRBD2. Per germline, CDR1 MNHEY and CDR2 SVGAGI. Trimming took 0 bases from V and 5 from J; bases not matched to a gene: 6. The CDR3 extends over 16 amino acids. The CDR3 sequence is CASSYSRVAGTGELFF. CDR3 in DNA: TGTGCCAGCAGTTACTCGAGGGTAGCGGGTACCGGGGAGCTGTTTTTT.